One and the same sample provided the 19 T cell receptor beta chains below, sequenced in a study of identifying expanded T cells in peripheral blood. Sequencing used immunoSEQ multiplex PCR; TCRdb keeps in-frame clones, though not all of them. The sample has 75,000 to 95,000 clones, around 90% seen once. Sequencing input: blood. These receptors all stem from a person aged 18-70 years in good health.

V is TRBV18 and J is TRBJ2-5; unclear D gene. V was pared by 2 bases and J by 4 bases, with 5 bases between. The CDR3 has 12 residues. Germline V lookup: CDR1 KGHSH, CDR2 LQKENI. DNA for the CDR3: TGTGCCAGCTCACCAGAGGCAGAGACCCAGTACTTC. Protein product: CASSPEAETQYF.

The chain uses TRBV5-6 and TRBJ2-1, with 8 bases aligning to TRBD2. CDR1 SGHDT and CDR2 YYEEEE come from the germline V gene. The CDR3 sequence is 17 residues long. V lost 6 bases and J lost 6; bases outside the gene matches: 17. The CDR3 here is CASTPGLARGLSNEQFF. The CDR3 DNA follows: TGTGCCAGCACCCCCGGACTAGCTCGGGGTCTCTCCAATGAGCAGTTCTTC.

The chain recombines TRBV2 with TRBJ2-7, with TRBD1 as a possible D gene (6 bases). Germline CDR1 and CDR2: SNHLY and FYNNEI. This CDR3 is built from 16 residues. With 6 bases removed from V and 1 base from J, the gap between germline ends came to 19 bases. CDR3 sequence: CASSANPGHRSYEQYF. The DNA for the CDR3 is TGTGCCAGCAGCGCCAATCCGGGACATAGGTCCTACGAGCAGTACTTC.

This rearrangement joins TRBV30 to TRBJ1-2, with D tentatively TRBD1 (5 bases). Per germline, CDR1 GTSNPN and CDR2 SVGIG (reference sequence). V was pared by 2 bases and J by 4 bases, with 20 bases between. The CDR3 contains 16 residues. The CDR3 DNA is TGTGCCTGGAGTCTCCACCGGGGACGGATATTCTATGGCTACACCTTC. It yields the protein CAWSLHRGRIFYGYTF.

V is TRBV6-6 and J is TRBJ1-5; no clear D. The V and J ends lost 6 bases and 1 base respectively, with 13 bases between them. Germline V gene sequence: CDR1 MNHNY, CDR2 SVGAGI (reference sequence). CDR3 size: 15 residues. DNA for the CDR3: TGTGCCAGCAGGGATAAGGGAATGAGCAATCAGCCCCAGCATTTT. This codes for CASRDKGMSNQPQHF.

This rearrangement joins TRBV7-8 to TRBJ1-1; D gene ambiguous. The germline gives CDR1 SGHVS, CDR2 FQNEAQ. The CDR3 covers 14 residues. Between the trimmed V and J ends, which lost 0 bases and 1 base, there was a span of 6 bases. CDR3 region: CASSLAVRNTEAFF. The CDR3 region has the DNA TGTGCCAGCAGCTTAGCGGTAAGGAACACTGAAGCTTTCTTT.

This clone appeared a few times. The chain carries TRBV6-5 and TRBJ1-5; no firm D call. This CDR3 region has 14 residues. Trimming stripped 2 bases from V and 7 bases from J, with 12 bases between. Germline-derived CDR1 and CDR2 are MNHEY and SVGAGI. The CDR3: CASSYGGSGQPQHF. CDR3 coding DNA: TGTGCCAGCAGTTACGGAGGAAGCGGACAGCCCCAGCATTTT.

The V and J genes are TRBV18 and TRBJ1-3, with 9 bases identical to TRBD1. With 4 bases clipped from V and 2 bases from J, the junction kept 6 bases outside the gene matches. CDR1 and CDR2 (germline): KGHSH, LQKENI. The CDR3 loop spans 16 amino acids. CDR3 loop: CASSRIGTGPGNTIYF. The CDR3 DNA reads as TGTGCCAGCTCACGCATTGGGACAGGGCCTGGAAACACCATATATTTT.

The chain employs TRBV18 and TRBJ2-3; no clear D gene. Germline V CDR1 and CDR2: KGHSH, LQKENI. The V gene lost 2 bases and the J gene lost 3 bases, with 15 bases spanning the gap. The length of the CDR3 is 16 residues. Here the CDR3 reads CASSPVSLGLTDTQYF. The CDR3 DNA is TGTGCCAGCTCACCAGTTAGCCTGGGGTTGACAGATACGCAGTATTTT.

The rearrangement uses TRBV28 and TRBJ2-5; D is unclear. Looked up from germline, CDR1 is MDHEN and CDR2 is SYDVKM. CDR3 length: 15 residues. V was pared by 6 bases and J by 7 bases, with 21 bases between. Here the CDR3 DNA reads TGTGCCAGCAGCCCCTTGACCCCCGGCGCCGGGACCCAGTACTTC. Translated, it gives CASSPLTPGAGTQYF.

The chain couples TRBV19 to TRBJ1-1; 10 nucleotides line up with TRBD1. Germline assignment: CDR1 LNHDA and CDR2 SQIVND (reference sequence). The CDR3 sequence is 14 residues long. V was clipped by 7 bases and J by 5 bases; unmatched bases: 7. CDR3: CASNKDRGLTEAFF. The DNA for the CDR3 is TGTGCCAGTAACAAAGACAGGGGGCTTACTGAAGCTTTCTTT.

The chain couples TRBV2 to TRBJ1-4, with 7 bases fitting TRBD1. In germline, CDR1 is SNHLY, CDR2 FYNNEI. The CDR3 loop spans 13 amino acids. V lost 6 bases and J lost 4; bases outside the gene matches: 2. The CDR3 DNA reads TGTGCCAGCAGGGGACAGATTAATGAAAAACTGTTTTTT. Residues: CASRGQINEKLFF. Full variable domain (outside the CDR3, taken from reference TRBV2 and TRBJ1-4): EPEVTQTPSHQVTQMGQEVILRCVPISNHLYFYWYRQILGQKVEFLVSFYNNEISEKSEIFDDQFSVERPDGSNFTLKIRSTKLEDSAMYFCASRGQINEKLFFGSGTQLSVL.

The sample holds one count of this clone. This rearrangement joins TRBV6-5 to TRBJ2-3; 8 nucleotides line up with TRBD1. This CDR3 has 15 residues. J lost 4 bases, V lost 2 bases, and 5 bases had no gene match. In germline, CDR1 is MNHEY, CDR2 SVGAGI. Here the CDR3 reads CASSYGPGGADTQYF. DNA for the CDR3: TGTGCCAGCAGTTACGGGCCAGGGGGCGCAGATACGCAGTATTTT.

As concerns this clone: This specimen includes other DNA sequences encoding the same CDR3. The chain carries TRBV30 and TRBJ1-1, with D unresolved. The CDR3 consists of 13 residues. Germline CDR1 GTSNPN, CDR2 SVGIG (reference sequence). V was shortened by 0 bases and J by 0 bases, with 5 bases between the two germline ends. This CDR3 is CAWSVQMNTEAFF. The CDR3 DNA is TGTGCCTGGAGTGTGCAGATGAACACTGAAGCTTTCTTT.

The chain uses TRBV2 and TRBJ1-2; D is uncertain. Trimming stripped 7 bases from V and 0 bases from J, with 9 bases between. Germline lookup yields CDR1 SNHLY and CDR2 FYNNEI. This CDR3 region has 13 residues. CDR3 nucleotide sequence: TGTGCCAGCATAAGGGATTCTAACTATGGCTACACCTTC. This encodes CASIRDSNYGYTF.

A word on this clone: Other DNA sequences in the same sample also yield this CDR3. This chain uses TRBV27 with TRBJ1-5; no definite D call. V lost 3 bases and J lost 0, with 9 bases in between. Germline V gene data show CDR1 as MNHEY and CDR2 as SMNVEV (reference sequence). The CDR3 has 15 amino acids. In nucleotides, the CDR3 is TGTGCCAGCAGTTTTAGTGGAAATAGCAATCAGCCCCAGCATTTT. Translation: CASSFSGNSNQPQHF.

This clone is termed medium-sized. The rearrangement links TRBV6-1 to TRBJ2-1; D remains ambiguous. Germline CDR1 is MNHNS and CDR2 is SASEGT. V shed 1 base and J shed 6 bases, with 13 bases lying between them. The CDR3 runs to 15 residues. The CDR3 DNA sequence: TGTGCCAGCAGTGAAGAGTACACGGTGTCCAATGAGCAGTTCTTC. Protein product: CASSEEYTVSNEQFF.

The genes are TRBV4-3 and TRBJ2-7; D may match TRBD1 or TRBD2 (8 bases each). The CDR3 totals 16 residues. V lost 0 bases to trimming and J lost 3 bases, with 15 bases between them. Germline CDR1 is LGHNA and CDR2 is YSLEER. In DNA form, the CDR3 reads TGCGCCAGCAGCCAAGAAGTTAGCGGGACAGGCTACGAGCAGTACTTC. Encoded protein: CASSQEVSGTGYEQYF.

The chain combines TRBV11-3 with TRBJ2-3; possibly TRBD1 for D (6 bases). This CDR3 contains 14 residues. The V end lost 5 bases, the J end lost 0 bases, and 9 bases lay between the germline ends. CDR1 SGHNT and CDR2 YENEEA come from the germline V gene. The CDR3 is CASSRDTSTDTQYF. The CDR3 DNA follows: TGTGCCAGCAGCCGGGACACCAGCACAGATACGCAGTATTTT.